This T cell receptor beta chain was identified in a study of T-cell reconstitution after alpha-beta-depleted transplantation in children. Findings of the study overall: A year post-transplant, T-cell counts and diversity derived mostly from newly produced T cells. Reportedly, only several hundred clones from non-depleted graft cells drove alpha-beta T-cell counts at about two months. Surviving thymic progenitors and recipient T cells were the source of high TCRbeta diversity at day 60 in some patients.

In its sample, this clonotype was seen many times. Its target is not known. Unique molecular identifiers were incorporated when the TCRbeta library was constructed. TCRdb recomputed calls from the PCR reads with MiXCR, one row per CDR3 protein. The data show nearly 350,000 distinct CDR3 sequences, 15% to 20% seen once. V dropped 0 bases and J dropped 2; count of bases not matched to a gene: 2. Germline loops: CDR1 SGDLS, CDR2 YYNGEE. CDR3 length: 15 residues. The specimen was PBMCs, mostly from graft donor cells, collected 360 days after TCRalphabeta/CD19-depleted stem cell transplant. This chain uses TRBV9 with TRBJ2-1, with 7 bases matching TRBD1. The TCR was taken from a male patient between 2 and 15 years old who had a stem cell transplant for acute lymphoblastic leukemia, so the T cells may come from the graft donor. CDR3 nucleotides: TGTGCCAGCAGCGTAGTAGGGGGCCCCTACAATGAGCAGTTCTTC. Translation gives CASSVVGGPYNEQFF.